One and the same sample provided the 14 T cell receptor beta chains below, sequenced in a study of beta chain features in type 1 diabetes (dated by TCRdb to 2016 to 2019). The receptor library was made with the immunoSEQ multiplex PCR assay. All of the isolated RNA was reverse transcribed with the High Capacity cDNA Reverse Transcription Kit, so expressed TCRB transcripts were sequenced. This immuneACCESS table, as held by TCRdb, lists in-frame sequences with V and J called but not all clones. Of the missing ones, under half trace to an unresolved V gene in checked studies; the others have no known cause. The sample records 200,000 to 250,000 clones, 68% of which are singletons. The biggest ten clones account for almost 0.055% of the sample. Sequencing was carried out using naive CD4+ T cells from blood. This specimen's cell subset or site label, per the study, means: true naive CD4+ T cells. These receptor sequences come from a man aged 30-40 years in good health.

The table lists this clone with a count of one. This chain connects TRBV9 to TRBJ2-3; no clear D. The germline V gene has CDR1 SGDLS and CDR2 YYNGEE. This CDR3 has 15 residues. Trimming removed 0 bases from V and 5 bases from J, with 13 bases in between. The CDR3 reads CASSVGGIAVDTQYF. Written as DNA, the CDR3 is TGTGCCAGCAGCGTAGGAGGTATTGCCGTAGATACGCAGTATTTT.

The J gene is TRBJ2-7, the V gene TRBV10-3, with D perhaps TRBD1 (5 bases). Germline V gene data show CDR1 as ENHRY and CDR2 as SYGVKD. The length of the CDR3 is 15 residues. The V end lost 6 bases, the J end lost 4 bases, and 19 bases lay between the germline ends. The CDR3 loop is CAIRPLTEIKYEQYF. CDR3 sequence (DNA): TGTGCCATCAGGCCCCTGACAGAGATAAAGTACGAGCAGTACTTC.

The rearrangement uses TRBV4-3 and TRBJ2-1; 9 bases align to TRBD2. CDR3 length equals 17 residues. V lost 0 bases, J lost 6 bases, and 9 bases stayed unmatched. CDR1 is LGHNA, CDR2 YSLEER, per germline. The CDR3 is CASSQDELAGEGNEQFF. CDR3 nucleotides: TGCGCCAGCAGCCAAGATGAGTTAGCGGGAGAGGGCAATGAGCAGTTCTTC.

V usage is TRBV7-9 and J usage is TRBJ2-7, with D hard to call. This CDR3 contains 14 residues. CDR1 is SEHNR and CDR2 is FQNEAQ in the germline V gene (reference sequence). Trimming removed 5 bases from V and 5 bases from J, with 16 bases in between. CDR3 region: CASSLRAKDHEQYF. CDR3 nucleotides: TGTGCCAGCAGCCTCCGGGCCAAAGACCACGAGCAGTACTTC.

This chain connects TRBV11-2 to TRBJ2-7; D remains ambiguous. The CDR3 extends over 14 amino acids. CDR1 and CDR2 (germline): SGHAT, FQNNGV. V was trimmed by 0 bases and J by 1 base, leaving 7 bases between them. The CDR3 DNA sequence: TGTGCCAGCAGCTTAGATTCGGGTTCCTACGAGCAGTACTTC. Amino acids: CASSLDSGSYEQYF.

This clone was observed a handful of times. This chain uses TRBV6-5 with TRBJ2-3, with 10 nucleotides matching TRBD2. With 7 bases clipped from V and 6 bases from J, the junction kept 10 bases outside the gene matches. Germline loops: CDR1 MNHEY, CDR2 SVGAGI. The CDR3 totals 15 residues. Written as DNA, the CDR3 is TGTGCCAGCAACCGAAGCGGGAGGGGCGGCGATACGCAGTATTTT. It codes for CASNRSGRGGDTQYF.

The chain combines TRBV7-2 with TRBJ2-1; TRBD1 matches 8 bases. V gave up 0 bases and J gave up 5 bases; unmatched junction bases: 3. This CDR3 has 15 amino acids. CDR1 is SGHTA and CDR2 is FQGNSA in the germline V gene. CDR3: CASSLAGTGNNEQFF. CDR3 sequence (DNA): TGTGCCAGCAGCTTAGCCGGGACAGGCAACAATGAGCAGTTCTTC. The full variable domain, with the rest looked up from reference TRBV7-2 and TRBJ2-1, is GAGVSQSPSNKVTEKGKDVELRCDPISGHTALYWYRQSLGQGLEFLIYFQGNSAPDKSGLPSDRFSAERTGGSVSTLTIQRTQQEDSAVYLCASSLAGTGNNEQFFGPGTRLTVL.

The rearrangement uses TRBV2 and TRBJ1-2; D uncertain. The CDR3 is 12 residues long. The germline V gene has CDR1 SNHLY and CDR2 FYNNEI. Trimming removed 1 base at V and 8 bases at J, with 8 bases between. The CDR3 here is CASSEVGVGYTF. The CDR3 DNA is TGTGCCAGCAGTGAAGTTGGGGTCGGCTACACCTTC. The full variable domain, completed using reference TRBV2 and TRBJ1-2, is EPEVTQTPSHQVTQMGQEVILRCVPISNHLYFYWYRQILGQKVEFLVSFYNNEISEKSEIFDDQFSVERPDGSNFTLKIRSTKLEDSAMYFCASSEVGVGYTFGSGTRLTVV.

The chain has TRBV10-3 and TRBJ2-1; D is possibly TRBD1 or TRBD2 (5 bases each). CDR1 is ENHRY and CDR2 is SYGVKD in the germline V gene. This CDR3 has 13 residues. Trimming left V 11 bases short and J 6 bases short, with 17 bases between. The CDR3 DNA sequence: TGTGCCTCGACCCCGGCAGGGAGCAATGAGCAGTTCTTC. Protein sequence: CASTPAGSNEQFF.

This clone showed up just a few times. The chain links TRBV2 to TRBJ1-4; D remains ambiguous. Trimming took 2 bases from V and 14 from J, leaving 12 bases between them. The CDR3 runs 12 residues. Germline V gene lookup returns CDR1 SNHLY and CDR2 FYNNEI. The CDR3 loop is CASSESAYKLFF. The CDR3 nucleotides read TGTGCCAGCAGTGAATCGGCCTATAAGCTGTTTTTT.

This clone was counted between two and nine times. The chain is built from TRBV30 and TRBJ2-6; D is uncertain. The germline gives CDR1 GTSNPN, CDR2 SVGIG (reference sequence). This CDR3 has 15 amino acids. V was cut by 4 bases and J by 0 bases, with 10 bases left in between. CDR3 coding DNA: TGTGCCTGGATGCTCGTATACTCTGGGGCCAACGTCCTGACTTTC. Its translation: CAWMLVYSGANVLTF.

V usage is TRBV25-1 and J usage is TRBJ2-3, with 9 bases identical to TRBD1. Germline-derived CDR1 and CDR2 are MGHDK and SYGVNS. The CDR3 contains 17 residues. V gave up 5 bases and J gave up 0 bases; unmatched junction bases: 9. Here the CDR3 reads CASSLGTGMSSTDTQYF. CDR3 nucleotides: TGTGCCAGCAGTCTAGGGACAGGGATGTCGAGCACAGATACGCAGTATTTT.

This chain joins TRBV6-6 and TRBJ1-1; D may be TRBD1 (6 bases). Germline-derived CDR1 and CDR2 are MNHNY and SVGAGI (reference sequence). Trimming removed 6 bases from V and 4 bases from J, with 12 bases in between. The CDR3 contains 13 residues. This chain's CDR3 is CASSYREGTEAFF. CDR3 DNA sequence: TGTGCCAGCAGCTACAGGGAGGGCACTGAAGCTTTCTTT.

This chain connects TRBV6-1 to TRBJ2-1; the D gene is possibly TRBD1 (6 bases). V lost 5 bases to trimming and J lost 8 bases, with 13 bases between them. This CDR3 spans 13 amino acids. The germline V gene has CDR1 MNHNS and CDR2 SASEGT. CDR3 sequence reads: CASSHRVVHEQFF. The CDR3 DNA reads TGTGCCAGCAGTCACAGGGTCGTACATGAGCAGTTCTTC.